This passage covers 24 T cell receptor beta chains from one sample sequenced in a study of cytomegalovirus exposure and HLA in healthy donors. Amplification used 60 Vbeta primers and 13 Jbeta primers. Profiled with immunoSEQ multiplex PCR; TCRdb holds only in-frame clones, not every one. The sample consists of about 200,000 clones, around four fifths of them appearing once. The sample taken for sequencing was PBMCs. The source of these receptors is a middle-aged man in good health and CMV-seronegative.

The sample holds one count of this clone. The chain is built from TRBV9 and TRBJ2-7; TRBD2 aligns across 13 bases. The CDR3 extends over 15 amino acids. Germline trimming cut 3 bases from V and 4 bases from J; bases unmatched to any gene: 4. The germline V gene encodes CDR1 SGDLS and CDR2 YYNGEE. This CDR3 reads CASSEGLAGLYEQYF. CDR3 coding DNA: TGTGCCAGCAGCGAGGGACTAGCGGGACTTTACGAGCAGTACTTC.

The chain is built from TRBV28 and TRBJ1-1; a possible D gene is TRBD1 (6 bases). The CDR3 extends over 14 amino acids. Trimming stripped 2 bases from V and 3 bases from J, with 10 bases between. The germline V gene encodes CDR1 MDHEN and CDR2 SYDVKM. The CDR3 nucleotides read TGTGCCAGCAGTTTAGGGGGCTCTGACACTGAAGCTTTCTTT. The encoded protein is CASSLGGSDTEAFF.

The chain joins TRBV2 to TRBJ1-4; no firm D call. This CDR3 spans 12 amino acids. Germline CDR1 and CDR2: SNHLY and FYNNEI. The V end was cut by 8 bases, the J end by 4 bases, with 8 bases between. CDR3 residues: CASRRFNEKLFF. DNA of the CDR3: TGTGCCAGCCGGAGATTTAATGAAAAACTGTTTTTT.

The chain has TRBV7-2 and TRBJ2-5; weak D call: TRBD1 (6 bases). Germline CDR1 and CDR2: SGHTA and FQGNSA. The CDR3 is 13 amino acids. The V gene lost 6 bases and the J gene lost 4 bases, with 12 bases spanning the gap. The DNA of the CDR3 is TGTGCCAGCAGGACCACAGGGCCAGAGACCCAGTACTTC. The encoded protein is CASRTTGPETQYF.

The chain links TRBV6-1 to TRBJ1-4; 7 bases match TRBD1. CDR3 size: 15 residues. Trimming took 5 bases from V and 4 from J; bases not matched to a gene: 7. Germline lookup yields CDR1 MNHNS and CDR2 SASEGT. Here the CDR3 DNA reads TGTGCCAGCAGTAGTGGGACAGCGAGTAATGAAAAACTGTTTTTT. Translated, it gives CASSSGTASNEKLFF.

The V and J genes are TRBV5-4 and TRBJ2-3; a possible D gene is TRBD1 (6 bases). Germline assignment: CDR1 SGHNT and CDR2 YYREEE (reference sequence). There are 14 residues in the CDR3. Trimming removed 2 bases from V and 7 bases from J, with 14 bases in between. CDR3 protein: CASSFYRDGNTQYF. DNA for the CDR3: TGTGCCAGCAGCTTTTACAGGGATGGGAATACGCAGTATTTT.

This chain joins TRBV5-1 and TRBJ2-5; TRBD2 aligns across 12 bases. The CDR3 is made up of 18 amino acids. J gave up 5 bases and V 4 bases, and 15 bases lay outside the gene matches. CDR1 and CDR2 from the germline V gene are SGHRS and YFSETQ. CDR3 protein: CASSRVLAGGVFAETQYF. In DNA, the CDR3 is TGCGCCAGCAGCAGAGTCCTAGCGGGAGGGGTATTTGCGGAGACCCAGTACTTC.

The chain uses TRBV5-4 and TRBJ2-7; D is possibly TRBD2 (6 bases). CDR1 SGHNT and CDR2 YYREEE come from the germline V gene (reference sequence). V was trimmed by 3 bases and J by 2 bases, leaving 12 bases between them. The CDR3 consists of 14 residues. As DNA, the CDR3 is TGTGCCAGCAGCTCCAGACTAGAACCCTACGAGCAGTACTTC. Protein sequence: CASSSRLEPYEQYF.

This chain connects TRBV19 to TRBJ2-1, with D possibly being TRBD2 (6 bases). CDR3 length: 16 amino acids. Trimming removed 3 bases from V and 0 bases from J, with 12 bases in between. Germline V lookup: CDR1 LNHDA, CDR2 SQIVND (reference sequence). The CDR3 region is CASSIAERASYNEQFF. The CDR3 DNA is TGTGCCAGTAGTATTGCGGAGCGGGCCTCCTACAATGAGCAGTTCTTC.

Ten or more counts support this clone. V usage is TRBV4-1 and J usage is TRBJ2-1, with TRBD1 matching 10 bases. V was pared by 5 bases and J by 4 bases, with 5 bases of the junction left unmatched. The CDR3 consists of 15 residues. Per the germline V gene, CDR1 is MGHRA and CDR2 is YSYEKL. The CDR3: CASSTRDRGYNEQFF. CDR3 nucleotides: TGCGCCAGCAGCACCCGGGACAGGGGATACAATGAGCAGTTCTTC.

This clone appeared a few times. This chain links TRBV5-1 with TRBJ2-4; D may be TRBD1 (6 bases). Germline V gene data show CDR1 as SGHRS and CDR2 as YFSETQ. Trimming took off 2 bases at V and 2 bases at J, with 23 bases between the two ends. This CDR3 contains 19 residues. The CDR3 reads CASSFGQFGPGDTKNIQYF. The CDR3 bases are TGCGCCAGCAGCTTCGGACAATTTGGACCTGGGGACACCAAAAACATTCAGTACTTC. The full variable domain, completed using reference TRBV5-1 and TRBJ2-4, is KAGVTQTPRYLIKTRGQQVTLSCSPISGHRSVSWYQQTPGQGLQFLFEYFSETQRNKGNFPGRFSGRQFSNSRSEMNVSTLELGDSALYLCASSFGQFGPGDTKNIQYFGAGTRLSVL.

The chain combines TRBV7-2 with TRBJ2-7; D is perhaps TRBD1 (6 bases). This CDR3 comprises 14 residues. The germline V gene encodes CDR1 SGHTA and CDR2 FQGNSA. The V and J ends lost 5 bases and 3 bases respectively, with 14 bases between them. CDR3 amino acids: CASSTQTGIYEQYF. CDR3 bases: TGTGCCAGCAGCACACAAACAGGGATCTACGAGCAGTACTTC.

The V call is TRBV4-1, the J call TRBJ2-3, with 11 bases aligning to TRBD2. Germline V CDR1 and CDR2: MGHRA, YSYEKL. Trimming at V came to 5 bases and at J to 2 bases, leaving 9 bases not matched to a gene. The CDR3 totals 17 residues. This CDR3 is CASSATSSGGNTDTQYF. The CDR3 DNA reads TGCGCCAGCAGCGCGACTTCTAGCGGGGGGAACACAGATACGCAGTATTTT.

The V and J genes are TRBV19 and TRBJ2-5, with D maybe TRBD2 (5 bases). CDR3 length: 13 residues. Looked up from germline, CDR1 is LNHDA and CDR2 is SQIVND (reference sequence). V was cut by 3 bases and J by 4 bases, with 9 bases left in between. CDR3 amino acids: CASSIFSGETQYF. CDR3 DNA sequence: TGTGCCAGTAGTATCTTCAGCGGAGAGACCCAGTACTTC.

The V gene is TRBV6-1, the J gene TRBJ2-2; tentative D call: TRBD2 (5 bases). Deletions cut 2 bases from V and 8 bases from J, with 15 bases between. The germline V gene has CDR1 MNHNS and CDR2 SASEGT. CDR3 length: 15 amino acids. DNA of the CDR3: TGTGCCAGCAGTGAAAAAAGGCTAGCTGGAGGGGAGCTGTTTTTT. This codes for CASSEKRLAGGELFF.

CDR3 region: CASQGAGELFF. The DNA for the CDR3 is TGTGCCAGCCAGGGGGCTGGGGAGCTGTTTTTT. This sequence joins TRBV5-6 and TRBJ2-2; TRBD1 aligns across 8 bases. Germline loops: CDR1 SGHDT, CDR2 YYEEEE. With 7 bases clipped from V and 8 bases from J, the junction kept 1 base outside the gene matches. The CDR3 loop spans 11 amino acids.

The chain recombines TRBV7-3 with TRBJ2-7, with D perhaps TRBD2 (6 bases). This CDR3 region has 16 residues. CDR1 is SGHTA and CDR2 is FQGTGA in the germline V gene. V lost 1 base and J lost 6, with 19 bases in between. The CDR3 loop reads CASSLIGGATGSEQYF. Here the CDR3 DNA reads TGTGCCAGCAGCTTAATCGGGGGAGCCACTGGAAGCGAGCAGTACTTC.

This clone was seen once. The genes are TRBV7-5 and TRBJ2-3; TRBD2, the table's D call, lacks a check against the DNA. TRBV7-5 is assigned pseudogene status. The CDR3 consists of 17 residues. In DNA form, the CDR3 reads TGTGCCAGAAGCTTAGCGGTGATAGCGGGCCAGATAGATACGCAGTATTTT. Its protein is CARSLAVIAGQIDTQYF.

Notes on this clone: The junction differs from germline at one of its ends, possibly a read error. The same CDR3 is also encoded by other DNA sequences in this sample. The CDR3 loop reads CASSREPDQPQHF. CDR3 coding DNA: TGCGCCAGCAGTCGGGAGCCGGATCAGCCCCAGCATTTT. V gene TRBV6-5 combines with J gene TRBJ1-5; no clear D. There are 13 residues in the CDR3. CDR1 and CDR2 from the germline V gene are MNHEY and SVGAGI.

CDR3 nucleotide sequence: TGTGCCTCAACCGGACAGTCCGAGGAAGATGAGCAGTTCTTC. Its translation: CASTGQSEEDEQFF. The chain joins TRBV30 to TRBJ2-1; D possibly corresponds to TRBD1 (6 bases). Trimming stripped 7 bases from V and 8 bases from J, with 21 bases between. Germline values: CDR1 GTSNPN, CDR2 SVGIG (reference sequence). This CDR3 has 14 amino acids.

This clone has only one observation. The V and J genes are TRBV5-3 and TRBJ2-6; no definite D call. TRBV5-3 is an ORF; its function is uncertain. Deletions cut 3 bases from V and 2 bases from J, with 9 bases between. CDR3 length equals 15 residues. This CDR3 is CARSCYDPGANVLTF. The CDR3 DNA is TGTGCCAGAAGCTGCTACGATCCTGGGGCCAACGTCCTGACTTTC.

This chain uses TRBV28 with TRBJ1-2, with D uncertain. V dropped 7 bases and J dropped 1 base, with 16 bases sitting between them. Germline CDR1 is MDHEN and CDR2 is SYDVKM. The CDR3 runs 15 residues. This chain's CDR3 is CASKIPLSRNYGYTF. As DNA, the CDR3 is TGTGCCAGCAAAATTCCCCTGAGCCGTAACTATGGCTACACCTTC.

The chain is built from TRBV7-9 and TRBJ2-2, with 7 nucleotides matching TRBD1. CDR1 and CDR2 (germline): SEHNR, FQNEAQ (reference sequence). The CDR3 is 16 amino acids. With V trimmed by 5 bases and J by 7 bases, 13 bases remained unmatched. CDR3 in amino acids: CASSPQGQIQGGELFF. As DNA, the CDR3 is TGTGCCAGCAGCCCCCAGGGACAGATCCAGGGCGGGGAGCTGTTTTTT.

This clone occurred a few times. The V and J genes are TRBV5-4 and TRBJ1-2, with TRBD1 as a possible D gene (5 bases). Germline CDR1 reads SGHNT; CDR2 reads YYREEE (reference sequence). The CDR3 covers 14 residues. V was clipped by 4 bases and J by 4 bases, with 14 bases between them. The CDR3 reads CASSRGDIGYGYTF. CDR3 coding DNA: TGTGCCAGCAGCCGGGGGGATATCGGCTATGGCTACACCTTC.